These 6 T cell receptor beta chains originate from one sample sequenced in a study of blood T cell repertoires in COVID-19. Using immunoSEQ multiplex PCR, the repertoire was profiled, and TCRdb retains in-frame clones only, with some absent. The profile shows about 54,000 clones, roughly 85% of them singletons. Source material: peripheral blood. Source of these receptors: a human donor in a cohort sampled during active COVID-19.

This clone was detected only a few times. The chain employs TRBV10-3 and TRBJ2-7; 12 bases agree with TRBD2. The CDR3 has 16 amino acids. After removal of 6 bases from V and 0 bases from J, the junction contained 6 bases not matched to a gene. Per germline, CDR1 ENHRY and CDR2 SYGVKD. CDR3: CAIRGTSGRSSYEQYF. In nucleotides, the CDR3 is TGTGCCATCAGGGGGACTAGCGGGCGATCCTCCTACGAGCAGTACTTC.

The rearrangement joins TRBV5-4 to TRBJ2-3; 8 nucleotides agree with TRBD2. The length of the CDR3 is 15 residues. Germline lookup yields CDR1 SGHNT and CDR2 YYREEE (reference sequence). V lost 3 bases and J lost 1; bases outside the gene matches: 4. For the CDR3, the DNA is TGTGCCAGCAGCTATCAGACTAGCGGCACAGATACGCAGTATTTT. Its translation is CASSYQTSGTDTQYF.

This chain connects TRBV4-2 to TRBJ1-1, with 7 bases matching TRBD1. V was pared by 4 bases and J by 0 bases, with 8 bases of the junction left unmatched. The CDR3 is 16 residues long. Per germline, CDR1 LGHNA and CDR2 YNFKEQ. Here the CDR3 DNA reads TGTGCCAGCAGCCCCGGGACAGACTTCATGAACACTGAAGCTTTCTTT. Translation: CASSPGTDFMNTEAFF.

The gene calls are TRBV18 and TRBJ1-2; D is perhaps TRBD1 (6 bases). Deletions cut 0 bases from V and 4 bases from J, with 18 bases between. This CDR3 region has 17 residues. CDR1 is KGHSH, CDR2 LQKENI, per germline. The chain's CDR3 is CASSPPVGGLTPYGYTF. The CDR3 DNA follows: TGTGCCAGCTCACCACCGGTAGGGGGTTTAACTCCCTATGGCTACACCTTC.

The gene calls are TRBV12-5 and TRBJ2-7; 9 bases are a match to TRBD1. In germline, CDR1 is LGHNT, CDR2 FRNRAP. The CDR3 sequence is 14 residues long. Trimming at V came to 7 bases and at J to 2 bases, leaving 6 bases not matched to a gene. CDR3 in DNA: TGTGCTAGTGCCCCGGGACAGGGTCCCTACGAGCAGTACTTC. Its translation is CASAPGQGPYEQYF.

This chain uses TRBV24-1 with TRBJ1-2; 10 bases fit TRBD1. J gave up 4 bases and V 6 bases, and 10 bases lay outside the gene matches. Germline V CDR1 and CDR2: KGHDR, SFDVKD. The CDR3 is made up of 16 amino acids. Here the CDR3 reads CATSSPGQGNIYGYTF. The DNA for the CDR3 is TGTGCCACCAGTAGTCCGGGACAGGGGAACATCTATGGCTACACCTTC.